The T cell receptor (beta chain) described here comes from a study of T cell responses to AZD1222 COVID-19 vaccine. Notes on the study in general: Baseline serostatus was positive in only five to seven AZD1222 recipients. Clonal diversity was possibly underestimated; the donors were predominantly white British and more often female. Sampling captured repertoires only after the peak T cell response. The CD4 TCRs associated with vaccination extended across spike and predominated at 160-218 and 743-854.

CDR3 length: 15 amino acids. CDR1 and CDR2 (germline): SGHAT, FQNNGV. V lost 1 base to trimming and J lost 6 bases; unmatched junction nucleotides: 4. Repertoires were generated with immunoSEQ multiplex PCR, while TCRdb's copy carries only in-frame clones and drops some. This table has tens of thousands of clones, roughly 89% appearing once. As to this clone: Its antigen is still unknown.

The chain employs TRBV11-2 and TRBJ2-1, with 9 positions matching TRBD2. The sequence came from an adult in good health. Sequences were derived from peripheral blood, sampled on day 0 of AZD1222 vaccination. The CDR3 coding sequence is TGTGCCAGCAGCTTAGTTGCGGGGGGGGTCAATGAGCAGTTCTTC. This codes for CASSLVAGGVNEQFF. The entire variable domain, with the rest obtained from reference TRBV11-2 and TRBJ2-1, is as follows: EAGVAQSPRYKIIEKRQSVAFWCNPISGHATLYWYQQILGQGPKLLIQFQNNGVVDDSQLPKDRFSAERLKGVDSTLKIQPAKLEDSAVYLCASSLVAGGVNEQFFGPGTRLTVL.